The 4 T cell receptor beta chains below all came from one sample that was sequenced in a study of blood T cell repertoires in COVID-19. Generated by immunoSEQ multiplex PCR, the TCRdb table keeps only in-frame clones and is missing some. In the table there are a few hundred thousand clones, 70% to 90% of which are singletons. The sequencing sample was made of PBMCs or T cells enriched from blood (not recorded which). Receptor source: a woman aged 45 to 65 who had recovered from COVID-19.

The chain links TRBV3-1 (or the pseudogene TRBV3-2) to TRBJ1-2, with 7 bases identical to TRBD1. V was clipped by 0 bases and J by 3 bases; unmatched bases: 7. The CDR3 runs 16 residues. Germline V gene lookup returns CDR1 LGHDT and CDR2 YNNKEL (reference sequence). Here the CDR3 reads CASSQDIGGDDYGYTF. In nucleotides, the CDR3 is TGTGCCAGCAGCCAAGATATAGGGGGCGATGACTATGGCTACACCTTC.

This rearrangement joins TRBV7-6 to TRBJ1-2, with a possible D match to TRBD1 (5 bases). Germline V lookup: CDR1 SGHVS, CDR2 FNYEAQ. Trimming shortened V by 5 bases and J by 4 bases, and 14 bases separated the two germline ends. The CDR3 contains 14 residues. The CDR3 bases are TGTGCCAGCAGCCCGACCATGGACACCTATGGCTACACCTTC. Amino acid sequence: CASSPTMDTYGYTF.

The V and J genes are TRBV20-1 and TRBJ2-1; D is perhaps TRBD2 (5 bases). The CDR3 runs to 11 residues. In germline, CDR1 is DFQATT, CDR2 SNEGSKA (reference sequence). Trimming stripped 8 bases from V and 7 bases from J, with 12 bases between. The CDR3 loop reads CSKTISNEQFF. The DNA of the CDR3 is TGCAGTAAGACTATTTCGAATGAGCAGTTCTTC.

The chain couples TRBV15 to TRBJ2-1, with D tentatively TRBD2 (5 bases). The CDR3 is 15 residues long. Germline CDR1 and CDR2: LNHNV and YYDKDF (reference sequence). V lost 0 bases and J 0 bases, leaving 6 bases between the germline ends. The CDR3 bases are TGTGCCACCAGCAGAGAGCGGGTCTCCTACAATGAGCAGTTCTTC. It specifies CATSRERVSYNEQFF.